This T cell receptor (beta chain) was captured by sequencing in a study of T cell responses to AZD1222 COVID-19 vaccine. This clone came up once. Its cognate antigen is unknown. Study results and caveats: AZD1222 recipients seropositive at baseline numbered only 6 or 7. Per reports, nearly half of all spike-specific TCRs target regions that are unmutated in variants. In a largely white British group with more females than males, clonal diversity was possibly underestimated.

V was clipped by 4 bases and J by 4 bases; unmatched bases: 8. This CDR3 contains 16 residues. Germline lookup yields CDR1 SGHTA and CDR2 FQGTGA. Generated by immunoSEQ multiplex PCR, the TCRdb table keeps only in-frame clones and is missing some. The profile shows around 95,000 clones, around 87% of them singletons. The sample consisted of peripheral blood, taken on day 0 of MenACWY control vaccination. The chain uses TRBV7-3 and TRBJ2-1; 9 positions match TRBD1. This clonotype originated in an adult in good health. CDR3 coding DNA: TGTGCCAGCAGCTCCCACGGGACAGGGTCTTACAATGAGCAGTTCTTC. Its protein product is CASSSHGTGSYNEQFF.